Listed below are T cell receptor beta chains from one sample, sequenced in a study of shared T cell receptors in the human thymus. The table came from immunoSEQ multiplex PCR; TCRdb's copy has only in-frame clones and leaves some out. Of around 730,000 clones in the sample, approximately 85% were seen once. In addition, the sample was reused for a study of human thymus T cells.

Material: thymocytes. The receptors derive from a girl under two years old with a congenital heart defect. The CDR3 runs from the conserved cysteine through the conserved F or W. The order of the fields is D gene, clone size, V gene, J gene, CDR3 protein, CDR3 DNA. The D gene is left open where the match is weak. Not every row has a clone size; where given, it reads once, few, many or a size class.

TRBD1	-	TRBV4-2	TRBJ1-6	CASSLFTPSTGDVAYNSPLHF	TGTGCCAGCAGCCTTTTCACTCCGAGCACAGGGGATGTTGCATATAATTCACCCCTCCACTTT
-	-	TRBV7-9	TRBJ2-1	CASSLVGQTSYNEQFF	TGTGCCAGCAGCTTAGTAGGACAGACCTCCTACAATGAGCAGTTCTTC
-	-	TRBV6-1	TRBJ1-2	CASIEGGDSFYGYTF	TGTGCCAGCATCGAAGGGGGGGATTCCTTCTATGGCTACACCTTC
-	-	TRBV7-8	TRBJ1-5	CARPEGATNQPQHF	TGTGCCAGACCCGAGGGTGCGACAAATCAGCCCCAGCATTTT
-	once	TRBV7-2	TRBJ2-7	CASSNPNTGFDEQYF	TGTGCCAGCAGCAACCCAAACACAGGGTTCGACGAGCAGTACTTC
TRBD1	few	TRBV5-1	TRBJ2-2	CASSWWDRGPANTGELFF	TGCGCCAGCAGCTGGTGGGACAGGGGTCCCGCGAACACCGGGGAGCTGTTTTTT
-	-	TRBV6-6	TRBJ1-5	CASSYPYSNQPQHF	TGTGCCAGCAGTTACCCTTATAGCAATCAGCCCCAGCATTTT
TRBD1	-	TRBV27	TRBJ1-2	CASSFTGVGGYTF	TGTGCCAGCAGTTTCACAGGGGTAGGTGGCTACACCTTC
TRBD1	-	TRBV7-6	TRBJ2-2	CASSLVSILRGRFAGELFF	TGTGCCAGCAGCTTAGTAAGTATTTTGAGGGGGCGGTTCGCCGGGGAGCTGTTTTTT
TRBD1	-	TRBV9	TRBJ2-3	CASSVGPGQGDPDTQYF	TGTGCCAGCAGCGTAGGACCGGGACAGGGAGACCCAGATACGCAGTATTTT
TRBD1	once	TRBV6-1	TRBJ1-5	CASSEAGQGRQPQHF	TGTGCCAGCAGTGAAGCGGGACAGGGTCGTCAGCCCCAGCATTTT
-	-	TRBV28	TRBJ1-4	CASIWGLYNEKLFF	TGTGCCAGCATTTGGGGACTTTATAATGAAAAACTGTTTTTT
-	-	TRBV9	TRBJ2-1	CASSVGPGYNEQFF	TGTGCCAGCAGCGTGGGGCCAGGGTACAATGAGCAGTTCTTC
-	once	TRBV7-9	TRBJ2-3	CASSFGRGQGKEDTQYF	TGTGCCAGCAGCTTTGGGCGTGGGCAGGGGAAGGAGGATACGCAGTATTTT
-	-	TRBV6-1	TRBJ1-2	CASSEGEKTFGGYTF	TGTGCCAGCAGTGAAGGAGAGAAAACTTTCGGTGGCTACACCTTC
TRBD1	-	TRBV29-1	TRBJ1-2	CSVGGQRNYGYTF	TGCAGCGTTGGGGGACAGAGAAACTATGGCTACACCTTC
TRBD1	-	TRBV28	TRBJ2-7	CASSAGYSPGQGDEQYF	TGTGCCAGCAGTGCTGGATACTCTCCGGGACAGGGGGACGAGCAGTACTTC
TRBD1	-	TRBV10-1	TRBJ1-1	CASSQGARTFF	TGCGCCAGCAGTCAGGGGGCGCGGACTTTCTTT
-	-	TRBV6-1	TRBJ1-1	CASSGDESGTEAFF	TGTGCCAGCAGTGGAGACGAAAGCGGGACTGAAGCTTTCTTT
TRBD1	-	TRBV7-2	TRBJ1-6	CASSPPGGDGSPLHF	TGTGCCAGCAGCCCACCAGGGGGTGACGGTTCACCCCTCCACTTT
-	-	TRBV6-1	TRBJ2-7	CASSEVITGPSSYEQYF	TGTGCCAGCAGCGAAGTTATAACAGGGCCGAGCTCCTACGAGCAGTACTTC
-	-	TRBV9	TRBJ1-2	CASSVTEGDYGYTF	TGTGCCAGCAGCGTAACAGAGGGAGACTATGGCTACACCTTC
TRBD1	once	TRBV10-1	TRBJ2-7	CASSGGGQGPYEQYF	TGCGCCAGCAGTGGGGGGGGACAGGGGCCCTACGAGCAGTACTTC
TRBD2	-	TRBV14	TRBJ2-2	CASSPGGGYTGELFF	TGTGCCAGCAGCCCCGGGGGGGGGTACACCGGGGAGCTGTTTTTT
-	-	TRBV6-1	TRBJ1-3	CATEQGHSGNTIYF	TGTGCCACCGAACAGGGCCACTCTGGAAACACCATATATTTT
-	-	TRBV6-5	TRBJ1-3	CASSGGGNTIYF	TGTGCCAGCAGTGGAGGTGGAAACACCATATATTTT
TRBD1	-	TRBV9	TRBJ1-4	CASSGGRQGAEEKLFF	TGTGCCAGCAGCGGGGGAAGACAGGGGGCGGAAGAAAAACTGTTTTTT
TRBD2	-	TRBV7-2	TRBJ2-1	CASSLSSGGISYNEQFF	TGTGCCAGCAGCCTATCCAGCGGGGGAATATCCTACAATGAGCAGTTCTTC
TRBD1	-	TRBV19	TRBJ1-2	CASMGGTGHIYGYTF	TGTGCCAGTATGGGGGGGACAGGGCATATCTATGGCTACACCTTC
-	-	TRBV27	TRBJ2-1	CASSFYSPGGGAEVSDEQFF	TGTGCCAGCAGTTTCTACTCCCCGGGAGGGGGCGCGGAGGTTTCGGATGAGCAGTTCTTC
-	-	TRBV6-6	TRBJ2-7	CASSLRGDLQGHF	TGTGCCAGCAGCCTAAGGGGGGATCTACAGGGGCACTTC